This is a list of T cell receptor beta chains from one sample in a study of beta chain features in type 1 diabetes. Using immunoSEQ multiplex PCR, the repertoire was profiled, and TCRdb retains in-frame clones only, with some absent. The data hold 38,000 or so clones, with roughly 64% observed a single time. Sequenced sample: Tregs from blood. These TCRs come from a woman in her twenties or thirties in good health. The CDR3 runs from the conserved cysteine through the conserved F or W. The order of the fields is clone size, V gene, J gene, CDR3 length, D gene, CDR3 protein, CDR3 DNA. D genes are given only for firm matches. Only some rows state a clone size, as once, few, many or a class for expanded clones.

.	TRBV7-2	TRBJ1-3	15	.	CASSHTAPAGNTIYF	TGTGCCAGCAGTCATACAGCCCCGGCTGGAAACACCATATATTTT
.	TRBV29-1	TRBJ2-1	13	TRBD1	CSVRNLQGNEQFF	TGCAGCGTCCGCAATCTACAGGGGAATGAGCAGTTCTTC
.	TRBV19	TRBJ2-7	16	.	CASSNPATRASYEQYF	TGTGCCAGTAGTAATCCGGCGACACGAGCCTCCTACGAGCAGTACTTC
.	TRBV7-2	TRBJ1-4	14	.	CASSSQGGGGKLFF	TGTGCCAGCAGCTCCCAAGGCGGAGGAGGAAAACTGTTTTTT
.	TRBV7-2	TRBJ2-7	15	.	CASSLVLSSSYEQYF	TGTGCCAGCAGCTTAGTTCTGTCTAGCTCCTACGAGCAGTACTTC
.	TRBV10-3	TRBJ1-1	14	.	CATRGRAGYDEAFF	TGTGCCACCCGGGGGAGGGCCGGGTATGATGAAGCTTTCTTT
.	TRBV7-3	TRBJ2-1	15	TRBD2	CASSQDGGRGNEQFF	TGTGCCAGCAGCCAGGACGGCGGGAGGGGGAATGAGCAGTTCTTC
medium-sized	TRBV5-8	TRBJ2-1	17	.	CASSRVVFYYADNEQFF	TGTGCCAGCAGCCGGGTCGTATTTTACTACGCGGACAATGAGCAGTTCTTC
.	TRBV5-5	TRBJ1-5	14	.	CASSLSTDNQPQHF	TGTGCCAGCAGCTTGAGTACAGATAATCAGCCCCAGCATTTT
.	TRBV7-2	TRBJ2-3	14	.	CASSFAENLDTQYF	TGTGCCAGCAGCTTCGCCGAGAACTTAGATACGCAGTATTTT
.	TRBV7-2	TRBJ1-6	14	TRBD1	CASSLEQGNSPLHF	TGTGCCAGCAGCTTAGAACAGGGGAATTCACCCCTCCACTTT
.	TRBV7-2	TRBJ2-7	15	TRBD1	CASSTGTGGVYEQYF	TGTGCCAGCAGCACCGGGACAGGTGGGGTCTACGAGCAGTACTTC
.	TRBV9	TRBJ2-3	15	.	CASSVVGVSTDTQYF	TGTGCCAGCAGCGTAGTGGGAGTTAGCACAGATACGCAGTATTTT
once	TRBV27	TRBJ2-7	16	TRBD1	CASSLHRGLGSYEQYF	TGTGCCAGCAGTTTACACAGGGGGCTGGGATCCTACGAGCAGTACTTC
.	TRBV27	TRBJ2-6	16	.	CASSLKMSSGANVLTF	TGTGCCAGCAGTTTAAAGATGAGCTCTGGGGCCAACGTCCTGACTTTC